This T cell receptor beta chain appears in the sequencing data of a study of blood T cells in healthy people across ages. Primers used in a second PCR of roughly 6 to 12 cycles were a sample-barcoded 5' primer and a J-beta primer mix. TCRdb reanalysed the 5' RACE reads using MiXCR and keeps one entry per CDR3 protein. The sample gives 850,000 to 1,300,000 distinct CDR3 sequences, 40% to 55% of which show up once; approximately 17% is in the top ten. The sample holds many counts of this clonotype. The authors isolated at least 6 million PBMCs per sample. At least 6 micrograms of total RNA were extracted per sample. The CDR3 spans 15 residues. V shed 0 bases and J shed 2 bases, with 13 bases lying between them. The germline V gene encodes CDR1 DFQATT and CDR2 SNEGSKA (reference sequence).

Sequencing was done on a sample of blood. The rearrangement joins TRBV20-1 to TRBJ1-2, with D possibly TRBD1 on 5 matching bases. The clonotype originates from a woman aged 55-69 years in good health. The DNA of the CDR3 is TGCAGTGCTAGAGAGGGCCTTGACAGCAACTATGGCTACACCTTC. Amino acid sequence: CSAREGLDSNYGYTF.